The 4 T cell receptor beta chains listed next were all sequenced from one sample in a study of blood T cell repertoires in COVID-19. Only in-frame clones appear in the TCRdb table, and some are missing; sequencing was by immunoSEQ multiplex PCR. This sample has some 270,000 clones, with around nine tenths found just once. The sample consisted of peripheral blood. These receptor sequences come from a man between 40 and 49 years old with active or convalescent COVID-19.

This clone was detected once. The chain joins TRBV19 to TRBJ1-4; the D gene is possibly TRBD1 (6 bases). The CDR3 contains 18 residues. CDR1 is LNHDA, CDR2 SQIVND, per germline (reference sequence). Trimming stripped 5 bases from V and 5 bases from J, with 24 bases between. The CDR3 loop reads CASSSRDTQIPANEKLFF. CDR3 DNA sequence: TGTGCCAGTAGTTCCCGGGACACACAGATCCCTGCAAATGAAAAACTGTTTTTT.

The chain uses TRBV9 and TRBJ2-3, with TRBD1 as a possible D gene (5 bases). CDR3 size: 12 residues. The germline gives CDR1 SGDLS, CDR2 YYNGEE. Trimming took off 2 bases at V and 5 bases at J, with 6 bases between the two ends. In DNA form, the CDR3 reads TGTGCCAGCAGCGTCCAGGGAGATACGCAGTATTTT. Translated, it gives CASSVQGDTQYF.

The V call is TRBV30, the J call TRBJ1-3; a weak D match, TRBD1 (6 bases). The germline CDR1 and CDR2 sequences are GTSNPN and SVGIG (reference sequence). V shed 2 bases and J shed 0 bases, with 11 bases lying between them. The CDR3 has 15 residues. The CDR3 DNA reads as TGTGCCTGGAGTTCAACAGGGTTCTCTGGAAACACCATATATTTT. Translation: CAWSSTGFSGNTIYF.

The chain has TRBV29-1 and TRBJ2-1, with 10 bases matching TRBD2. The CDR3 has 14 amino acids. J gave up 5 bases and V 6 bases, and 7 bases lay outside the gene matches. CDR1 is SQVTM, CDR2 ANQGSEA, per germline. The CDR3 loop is CSVGNSGRNNEQFF. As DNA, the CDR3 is TGCAGCGTCGGGAATAGCGGGAGGAACAATGAGCAGTTCTTC.